A selection of T cell receptor beta chains follows, all from one sample in a study of T cell repertoires in urothelial bladder cancer. Clones were read by immunoSEQ multiplex PCR, and TCRdb kept only the in-frame ones, dropping some. The table lists fewer than 15,000 clones, roughly 65% of them singletons. The sample was tumor-infiltrating cells from bladder cancer. The receptors here all came from a human donor with urothelial carcinoma. Each CDR3 is given with its conserved first and last residue. The D gene is left open where the match is weak. Part of the rows lack a size; the others show once, few, many or a class for expanded clones.

clone_size	v_call	d_call	j_call	cdr3_aa	cdr3_nt
NA	TRBV5-1	TRBD1	TRBJ2-7	CASSPIAARGSREQYF	TGCGCCAGCAGCCCGATTGCCGCCAGGGGGAGTAGAGAACAGTACTTC
NA	TRBV4-3	TRBD2	TRBJ2-3	CASSQEGGGLAGALATDTQYF	TGCGCCAGCAGCCAAGAAGGAGGGGGACTAGCGGGGGCCCTGGCCACAGATACGCAGTATTTT
NA	TRBV23-1	NA	TRBJ1-1	CASSHGRTSRGAFPEAFF	TGCGCCAGCAGTCATGGTCGGACCTCGAGGGGGGCCTTCCCTGAAGCTTTCTTT
NA	TRBV21-1	NA	TRBJ2-3	CASSNRTAVYRAQYF	TGTGCCAGCAGCAACAGGACAGCTGTTTACCGCGCGCAGTATTTT
NA	TRBV29-1	TRBD1	TRBJ2-5	CSARQGVETQYF	TGCAGCGCCCGACAGGGAGTAGAGACCCAGTACTTC
few	TRBV18	NA	TRBJ1-1	CASSPADLMNTEAFF	TGTGCCAGCTCACCCGCGGATCTTATGAACACTGAAGCTTTCTTT
once	TRBV9	NA	TRBJ1-3	CASSGRGAGNTIYF	TGTGCCAGCTCAGGTCGGGGCGCCGGAAACACCATATATTTT
few	TRBV2	NA	TRBJ1-2	CASWGGGYGYTF	TGTGCCAGTTGGGGGGGAGGCTATGGCTACACCTTC
NA	TRBV7-2	NA	TRBJ1-6	CASGGSGQSYSPLHF	TGTGCCAGCGGAGGGTCAGGCCAGAGTTATTCACCCCTCCACTTT
NA	TRBV19	NA	TRBJ2-1	CASSPFVFGGTNRDSSYNEQFF	TGTGCCAGTAGTCCGTTTGTCTTTGGGGGGACTAACAGGGACAGCTCCTACAATGAGCAGTTCTTC
NA	TRBV14	TRBD1	TRBJ1-1	CASSRYLQGGTEAFF	TGTGCCAGCAGCCGGTATTTACAGGGGGGCACTGAAGCTTTCTTT
NA	TRBV7-6	NA	TRBJ2-5	CASSYQETQYF	TGTGCCAGCAGCTACCAAGAGACCCAGTACTTC